Listed below are T cell receptor beta chains from one sample, sequenced in a study of response to subunit inactivated influenza vaccine. TCRdb analysed the RT-PCR reads with MiXCR anew, one entry per CDR3 protein. The sample yields 450,000 to 500,000 distinct CDR3 sequences, over 9.5% seen once. Material: PBMCs from blood, obtained roughly 47 days after vaccination. All receptors come from a man between 50 and 59 years old who received an inactivated influenza vaccine. The CDR3 runs from the conserved cysteine through the conserved F or W. Size tells how often a clone was seen (once, few, many) or the class of an expanded clone, and some rows leave it out.

j_call	clone_size	v_call	cdr3_aa
TRBJ1-4	many	TRBV5-1	CASSLGTSEKLFF
TRBJ2-7	few	TRBV7-6	CASSDTSGEQYF
TRBJ2-2	few	TRBV7-7	CASSGAAGGSGELFF
TRBJ1-1	NA	TRBV3-1	CASSQVRGSTEAFF
TRBJ2-7	NA	TRBV5-1	CASSPIMTSGDSYEQYF
TRBJ2-1	NA	TRBV29-1	CSVGLAGKNEQFF
TRBJ2-7	few	TRBV12-3/TRBV12-4	CASSLDAGGEQYF
TRBJ2-4	few	TRBV4-2	CASSETGGRGNIQYF
TRBJ1-1	NA	TRBV5-1	CASSWDRLNTEAFF
TRBJ2-7	few	TRBV6-1	CASSNTGAVSYEQYF
TRBJ1-2	many	TRBV6-5	CASSYSGNYGYTF
TRBJ2-1	few	TRBV9	CASRAVGYNEQFF
TRBJ2-7	few	TRBV6-1	CASSPMGIYYEQYF
TRBJ2-3	NA	TRBV14	CASSRRLGMGTDTQYF
TRBJ2-7	NA	TRBV27	CASSRWTSGVPYEQYF
TRBJ2-7	many	TRBV29-1	CSVESNYEQYF
TRBJ2-7	few	TRBV20-1	CSAKGVVAGGYEQYF
TRBJ2-7	NA	TRBV20-1	CSAREGAPFHEQYF
TRBJ1-1	few	TRBV6-5	CASSYSKMTTEAFF
TRBJ1-6	NA	TRBV4-1	CASSRVTGGFSPLHF
TRBJ2-2	NA	TRBV7-2	CASSLAITNTGELFF
TRBJ2-5	few	TRBV7-9	CASSLVAPTRETQYF
TRBJ2-1	NA	TRBV11-2	CASSFRDRVYEQFF
TRBJ2-2	many	TRBV15	CATSRDQGIGELFF
TRBJ1-1	few	TRBV20-1	CSARVSTGNTEAFF